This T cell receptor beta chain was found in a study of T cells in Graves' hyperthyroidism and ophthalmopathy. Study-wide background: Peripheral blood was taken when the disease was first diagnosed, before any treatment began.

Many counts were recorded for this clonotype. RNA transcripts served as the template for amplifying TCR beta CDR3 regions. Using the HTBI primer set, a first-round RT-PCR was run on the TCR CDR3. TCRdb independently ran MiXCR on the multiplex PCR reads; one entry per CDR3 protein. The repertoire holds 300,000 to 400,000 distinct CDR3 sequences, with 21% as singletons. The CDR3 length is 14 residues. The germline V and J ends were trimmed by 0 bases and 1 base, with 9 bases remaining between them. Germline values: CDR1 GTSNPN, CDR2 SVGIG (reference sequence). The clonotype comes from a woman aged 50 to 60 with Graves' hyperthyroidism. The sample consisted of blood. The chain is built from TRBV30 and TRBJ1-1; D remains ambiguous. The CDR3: CAWSVETPNTEAFF. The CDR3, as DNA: TGTGCCTGGAGTGTAGAGACGCCGAACACTGAAGCTTTCTTT.